This TCR beta chain is from a study of T cells in Graves' hyperthyroidism and ophthalmopathy. CDR3 length equals 16 residues. J lost 7 bases, V lost 4 bases, and 7 bases had no gene match. Germline assignment: CDR1 LNHDA and CDR2 SQIVND (reference sequence). Amplification yielded TCR beta CDR3 regions, with RNA transcripts as the source. When the TCR CDR3 underwent first-round RT-PCR, the HTBI primer set was used. TCRdb recomputed calls from the multiplex PCR reads with MiXCR, one row per CDR3 protein. The table lists some 550,000 distinct CDR3 sequences, around 21% of them singletons. At least ten counts were recorded for this clonotype.

J is TRBJ2-2 and V is TRBV19, with TRBD2 identical over 12 bases. The sequence came from a man in his late teens or twenties with Graves' hyperthyroidism. The material sequenced was blood. The chain's CDR3 is CASSTSGGADRGELFF. CDR3 bases: TGTGCCAGTAGTACTAGCGGGGGGGCCGATCGCGGGGAGCTGTTTTTT.